The 17 T cell receptor beta chains presented below share a single source sample, sequenced in a study of beta chain features in type 1 diabetes. General study findings and limits: Type 1 diabetes patients showed a moderate but significant shortening of TCRB CDR3s in all four CD4+ subsets.

The investigators reverse transcribed all of the isolated RNA, so they sequenced expressed TCRB transcripts. Profiled with immunoSEQ multiplex PCR; TCRdb holds only in-frame clones, not every one. The repertoire has fewer than 450,000 clones, about 13% of them found once; the top ten carry over 0.014%. No antigen is known for these receptors. What was sequenced was naive CD4+ T cells from blood. The receptors shown here come from a woman between 18 and 30 years old with type 1 diabetes.

This clone has more than one count but fewer than ten. CDR3 region: CASSPGELYNEQFF. The CDR3 DNA reads as TGTGCCAGTAGTCCGGGAGAACTATACAATGAGCAGTTCTTC. This chain links TRBV19 with TRBJ2-1; maybe TRBD2 (6 bases). The V and J ends lost 5 bases and 4 bases respectively, with 12 bases between them. The CDR3 spans 14 residues. The germline gives CDR1 LNHDA, CDR2 SQIVND (reference sequence).

This clone was observed a few times. The gene calls are TRBV19 and TRBJ1-1; D gene unclear. Germline V gives CDR1 LNHDA, CDR2 SQIVND (reference sequence). There are 13 residues in the CDR3. V lost 8 bases and J lost 1, with 11 bases in between. The CDR3 spells CASRQVSNTEAFF. In DNA form, the CDR3 reads TGTGCCAGTCGTCAGGTGTCGAACACTGAAGCTTTCTTT.

Only a few counts were recorded for this clone. This chain connects TRBV28 to TRBJ1-1; 9 bases fit TRBD1. CDR1 is MDHEN and CDR2 is SYDVKM in the germline V gene. V gave up 5 bases and J gave up 5 bases; unmatched junction bases: 9. The length of the CDR3 is 15 residues. The CDR3, as DNA: TGTGCCAGCAGTCCTACGGGACAGGGACTGACTGAAGCTTTCTTT. Its protein is CASSPTGQGLTEAFF.

This chain connects TRBV6-5 to TRBJ1-5; tentative D call: TRBD1 (5 bases). In germline, CDR1 is MNHEY, CDR2 SVGAGI. The V end lost 5 bases, the J end lost 4 bases, and 15 bases lay between the germline ends. The CDR3 length is 15 residues. This chain's CDR3 is CASSPRYGGNQPQHF. The CDR3 nucleotides are TGTGCCAGCAGTCCACGCTACGGGGGAAATCAGCCCCAGCATTTT.

This clone occurred a few times. V is TRBV6-5 and J is TRBJ1-2; the D gene is possibly TRBD1 (6 bases). Trimming took off 7 bases at V and 4 bases at J, with 16 bases between the two ends. The CDR3 has 14 residues. Germline CDR1 reads MNHEY; CDR2 reads SVGAGI. The CDR3 nucleotides read TGTGCCAGCAAAACACCCGGGACATCCTATGGCTACACCTTC. Translating it yields CASKTPGTSYGYTF.

This clone has a handful of counts. This sequence joins TRBV30 and TRBJ1-5; D perhaps matches TRBD1 (6 bases). This CDR3 is 14 amino acids long. V was cut by 4 bases and J by 3 bases, with 13 bases left in between. Germline V CDR1 and CDR2: GTSNPN, SVGIG (reference sequence). CDR3 protein: CAWTPDRFNQPQHF. The CDR3 DNA is TGTGCCTGGACCCCCGACAGGTTCAATCAGCCCCAGCATTTT.

V gene TRBV11-2 combines with J gene TRBJ2-1; D unclear. The CDR3 spans 13 residues. Looked up from germline, CDR1 is SGHAT and CDR2 is FQNNGV. Trimming removed 4 bases at V and 2 bases at J, with 6 bases between. CDR3 amino acids: CASSSSTYNEQFF. CDR3 nucleotide sequence: TGTGCCAGCAGCTCATCAACCTACAATGAGCAGTTCTTC.

The chain links TRBV5-1 to TRBJ1-5, with D perhaps TRBD1 (5 bases). This CDR3 is 15 amino acids long. Looked up from germline, CDR1 is SGHRS and CDR2 is YFSETQ. V lost 0 bases to trimming and J lost 3 bases, with 10 bases between them. CDR3 protein: CASSLEGVTNQPQHF. The CDR3, as DNA: TGCGCCAGCAGCTTGGAAGGGGTGACCAATCAGCCCCAGCATTTT.

This clone turned up a few times. The rearrangement joins TRBV7-2 to TRBJ2-1, with TRBD2 matching 7 bases. Germline lookup yields CDR1 SGHTA and CDR2 FQGNSA. The CDR3 length is 15 residues. V shed 0 bases and J 7 bases; nucleotides not matched to a gene: 6. CDR3 DNA: TGTGCCAGCAGCTTAGCTAGGGAGCGGGGAAATGAGCAGTTCTTC. This gives the protein CASSLARERGNEQFF. The complete variable domain, with remaining parts taken from reference TRBV7-2 and TRBJ2-1, reads GAGVSQSPSNKVTEKGKDVELRCDPISGHTALYWYRQSLGQGLEFLIYFQGNSAPDKSGLPSDRFSAERTGGSVSTLTIQRTQQEDSAVYLCASSLARERGNEQFFGPGTRLTVL.

This clone appeared a few times. The chain recombines TRBV20-1 with TRBJ1-1; D gene uncertain. Germline CDR1 is DFQATT and CDR2 is SNEGSKA (reference sequence). V was cut by 3 bases and J by 5 bases, with 7 bases left in between. CDR3 length: 11 amino acids. In DNA, the CDR3 is TGCAGTGCTAGTTGGCAGACTGAAGCTTTCTTT. It codes for CSASWQTEAFF.

This clone was found a few times. The rearrangement uses TRBV7-9 and TRBJ1-5; tentative D call: TRBD1 (6 bases). Germline V gene sequence: CDR1 SEHNR, CDR2 FQNEAQ (reference sequence). Trimming removed 4 bases from V and 8 bases from J, with 18 bases in between. The CDR3 contains 15 residues. This CDR3 reads CASSSGGASTEPQHF. The CDR3, as DNA: TGTGCCAGCAGCTCGGGGGGGGCAAGCACCGAGCCCCAGCATTTT.

The V gene is TRBV11-3, the J gene TRBJ2-5; TRBD1 matches 7 bases. Germline CDR1 is SGHNT and CDR2 is YENEEA. J was trimmed by 4 bases and V by 5 bases; bases with no gene match: 13. The CDR3 spans 16 residues. CDR3 nucleotide sequence: TGTGCCAGCAGCCAATCGACAGGGTCTGGAGTAGAGACCCAGTACTTC. Amino acid sequence: CASSQSTGSGVETQYF.

Here the CDR3 reads CASSYSRSGETQYF. The CDR3 DNA is TGTGCCAGCAGCTACAGTCGAAGCGGGGAGACCCAGTACTTC. The chain uses TRBV6-5 and TRBJ2-5, with D perhaps TRBD2 (6 bases). The CDR3 length is 14 residues. Per the germline V gene, CDR1 is MNHEY and CDR2 is SVGAGI. Trimming removed 6 bases at V and 5 bases at J, with 16 bases between.

The chain joins TRBV7-2 to TRBJ2-1; 7 nucleotides agree with TRBD2. There are 15 residues in the CDR3. Germline V lookup: CDR1 SGHTA, CDR2 FQGNSA. V lost 1 base, J lost 8 bases, and 8 bases stayed unmatched. CDR3 loop: CASSLDLRGRDEQFF. In DNA, the CDR3 is TGTGCCAGCAGCTTAGATTTGCGTGGGAGGGATGAGCAGTTCTTC.

This chain joins TRBV5-1 and TRBJ1-1; a weak D match, TRBD1 (5 bases). Trimming took 4 bases from V and 4 from J, leaving 20 bases between them. CDR1 SGHRS and CDR2 YFSETQ come from the germline V gene. The CDR3 runs 16 residues. The CDR3 sequence: CASSRDGGEVSTEAFF. CDR3 bases: TGCGCCAGCAGCCGGGATGGGGGGGAGGTGAGCACTGAAGCTTTCTTT.

This clone came up a few times. This chain connects TRBV7-2 to TRBJ2-3; 10 positions match TRBD2. V gave up 5 bases and J gave up 3 bases; unmatched junction bases: 5. CDR1 is SGHTA and CDR2 is FQGNSA in the germline V gene. This CDR3 spans 15 amino acids. The CDR3 bases are TGTGCCAGCAGCCCTATTAGCGGGAGGACAGATACGCAGTATTTT. Translation: CASSPISGRTDTQYF.

This clone occurred many times. J is TRBJ2-7 and V is TRBV23-1; D might be TRBD1 (6 bases). TRBV23-1 is identified as an open reading frame with a role that is uncertain. The CDR3 is made up of 15 amino acids. Trimming removed 3 bases at V and 6 bases at J, with 18 bases between. The CDR3 region has the DNA TGCGCCAGCAGTCATGGGACACTCCTGGTATTCGAGCAGTACGTC. As protein: CASSHGTLLVFEQYV.